Described below is a single T cell receptor (beta chain) sequence and its context. The target antigen is unknown. The data derive from a study of cytomegalovirus exposure and HLA in healthy donors. The PCR contained 60 Vbeta and 13 Jbeta primers. Assay: immunoSEQ multiplex PCR; the TCRdb copy retains only in-frame clones and omits some. In the table there are 140,000 to 150,000 clones, 70% to 80% of which are singletons. Whole-study findings and limits: TRBV6-2, TRBV6-3 and some other V segments were unresolvable in 87-base-pair reads. A few chains linked to CMV were shown in vitro to be specific for CMV antigens.

This CDR3 contains 13 residues. From germline, CDR1 is MGHDK and CDR2 SYGVNS. The trim removed 6 bases at V and 3 bases at J, leaving 3 bases unmatched. The chain employs TRBV25-1 and TRBJ2-7; TRBD1 matches 9 bases. This receptor was taken from an older woman in good health and CMV-seropositive. Source material: PBMCs. The CDR3 sequence: CASSPGQGYEQYF. CDR3 bases: TGTGCCAGCAGCCCGGGACAGGGCTACGAGCAGTACTTC.